This T cell receptor beta chain comes out of a study of identical twins. Study-wide results and limits: Modelling approaches yielded underestimates of out-of-frame TCR alpha sharing between monozygotic twins.

This clonotype was observed a handful of times. The antigen remains unidentified. Each donor was a healthy Caucasian. A universal primer site was incorporated via template switching, and the cDNA contained unique molecular identifiers. TCRdb itself ran the 5' RACE reads through MiXCR, one entry per CDR3 protein. The sample has roughly 1,500,000 distinct CDR3 sequences, roughly a third seen once; the top ten hold around 0.25%. The CDR3 is made up of 13 amino acids. V dropped 6 bases and J dropped 5 bases, with 13 bases sitting between them. Per the germline V gene, CDR1 is MNHNS and CDR2 is SASEGT. The sequencing input was cord blood. The chain employs TRBV6-1 and TRBJ1-1; D unclear. This receptor was identified in a newborn girl in good health. CDR3 residues: CASRRVDETEAFF. In DNA, the CDR3 is TGTGCCAGCAGGAGGGTGGACGAAACTGAAGCTTTCTTT.